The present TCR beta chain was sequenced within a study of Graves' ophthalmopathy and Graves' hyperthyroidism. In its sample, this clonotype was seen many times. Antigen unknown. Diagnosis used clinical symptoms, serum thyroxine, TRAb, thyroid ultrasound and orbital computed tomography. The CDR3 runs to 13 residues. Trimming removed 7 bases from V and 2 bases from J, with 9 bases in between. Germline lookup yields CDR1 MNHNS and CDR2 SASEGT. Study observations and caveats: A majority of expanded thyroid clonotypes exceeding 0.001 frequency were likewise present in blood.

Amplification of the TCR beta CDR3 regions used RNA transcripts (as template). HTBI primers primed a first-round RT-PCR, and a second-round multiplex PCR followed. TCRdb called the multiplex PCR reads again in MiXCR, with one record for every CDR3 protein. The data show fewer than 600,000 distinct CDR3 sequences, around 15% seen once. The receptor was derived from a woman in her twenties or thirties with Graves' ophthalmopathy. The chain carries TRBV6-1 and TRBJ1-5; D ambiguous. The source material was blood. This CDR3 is CASTDLRNQPQHF. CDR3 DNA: TGTGCCAGCACGGACCTTCGCAATCAGCCCCAGCATTTT.